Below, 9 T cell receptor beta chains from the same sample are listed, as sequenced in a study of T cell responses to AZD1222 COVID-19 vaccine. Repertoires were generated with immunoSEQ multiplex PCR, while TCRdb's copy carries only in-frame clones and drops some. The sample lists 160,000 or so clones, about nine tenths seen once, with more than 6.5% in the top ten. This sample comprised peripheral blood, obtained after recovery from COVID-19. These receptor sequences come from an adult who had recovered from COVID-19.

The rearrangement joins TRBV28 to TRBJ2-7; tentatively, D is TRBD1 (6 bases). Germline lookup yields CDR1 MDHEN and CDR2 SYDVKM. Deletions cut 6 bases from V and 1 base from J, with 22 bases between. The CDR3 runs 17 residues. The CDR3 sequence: CASSYTKTGTHSYEQYF. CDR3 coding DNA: TGTGCCAGCAGCTATACCAAAACCGGGACACATTCCTACGAGCAGTACTTC.

The CDR3 DNA reads as TGTGCCAGCTCACCAGAGGGCAGCGGGGGGGCTCGTGAGCAGTTCTTC. Translated, it gives CASSPEGSGGAREQFF. The rearrangement links TRBV18 to TRBJ2-1, with 10 positions matching TRBD2. Germline values: CDR1 KGHSH, CDR2 LQKENI. The CDR3 totals 16 residues. After removal of 2 bases from V and 9 bases from J, the junction contained 10 bases not matched to a gene.

Here the CDR3 reads CASSPSGSFYEQYF. The CDR3 nucleotides read TGTGCCAGCAGCCCCAGCGGCAGCTTTTACGAGCAGTACTTC. The V call is TRBV13, the J call TRBJ2-7; D might be TRBD2 (5 bases). The CDR3 totals 14 residues. Trimming cost V 5 bases and J 4 bases, with 15 bases left between them. Germline V gene sequence: CDR1 PRHDT, CDR2 FYEKMQ (reference sequence).

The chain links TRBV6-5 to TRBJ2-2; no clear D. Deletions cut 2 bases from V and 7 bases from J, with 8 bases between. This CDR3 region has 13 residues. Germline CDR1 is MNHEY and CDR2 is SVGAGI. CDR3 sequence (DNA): TGTGCCAGCAGTTACAGCCAGAACGGGGAGCTGTTTTTT. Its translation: CASSYSQNGELFF.

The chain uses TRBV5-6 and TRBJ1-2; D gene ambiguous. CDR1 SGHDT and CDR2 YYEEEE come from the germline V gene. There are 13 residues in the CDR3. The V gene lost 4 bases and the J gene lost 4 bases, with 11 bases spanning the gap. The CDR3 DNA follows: TGTGCCAGCAGCCTCCAGGAAGCCTATGGCTACACCTTC. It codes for CASSLQEAYGYTF.

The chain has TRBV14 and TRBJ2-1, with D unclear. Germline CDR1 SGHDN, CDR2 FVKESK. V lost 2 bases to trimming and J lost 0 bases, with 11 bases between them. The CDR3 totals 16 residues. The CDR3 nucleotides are TGTGCCAGCAGCCAACACCACCAGAGCTCCTACAATGAGCAGTTCTTC. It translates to CASSQHHQSSYNEQFF.

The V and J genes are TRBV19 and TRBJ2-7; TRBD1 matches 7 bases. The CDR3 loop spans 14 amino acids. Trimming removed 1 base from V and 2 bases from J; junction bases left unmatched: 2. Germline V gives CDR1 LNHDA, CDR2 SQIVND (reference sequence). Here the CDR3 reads CASSIGDSTYEQYF. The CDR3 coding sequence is TGTGCCAGTAGTATAGGGGACAGTACCTACGAGCAGTACTTC.

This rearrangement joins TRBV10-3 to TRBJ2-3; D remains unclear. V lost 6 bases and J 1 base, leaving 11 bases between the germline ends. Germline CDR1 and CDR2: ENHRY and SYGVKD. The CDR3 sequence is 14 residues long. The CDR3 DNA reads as TGTGCCATCAGCACTCCTTTGGGCACAGATACGCAGTATTTT. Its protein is CAISTPLGTDTQYF.

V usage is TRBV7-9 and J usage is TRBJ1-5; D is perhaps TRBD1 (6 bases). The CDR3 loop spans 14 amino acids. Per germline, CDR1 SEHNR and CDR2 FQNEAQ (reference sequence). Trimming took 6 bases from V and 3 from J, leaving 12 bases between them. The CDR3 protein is CASSLQGTNQPQHF. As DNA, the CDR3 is TGTGCCAGCAGTCTCCAGGGGACCAATCAGCCCCAGCATTTT.